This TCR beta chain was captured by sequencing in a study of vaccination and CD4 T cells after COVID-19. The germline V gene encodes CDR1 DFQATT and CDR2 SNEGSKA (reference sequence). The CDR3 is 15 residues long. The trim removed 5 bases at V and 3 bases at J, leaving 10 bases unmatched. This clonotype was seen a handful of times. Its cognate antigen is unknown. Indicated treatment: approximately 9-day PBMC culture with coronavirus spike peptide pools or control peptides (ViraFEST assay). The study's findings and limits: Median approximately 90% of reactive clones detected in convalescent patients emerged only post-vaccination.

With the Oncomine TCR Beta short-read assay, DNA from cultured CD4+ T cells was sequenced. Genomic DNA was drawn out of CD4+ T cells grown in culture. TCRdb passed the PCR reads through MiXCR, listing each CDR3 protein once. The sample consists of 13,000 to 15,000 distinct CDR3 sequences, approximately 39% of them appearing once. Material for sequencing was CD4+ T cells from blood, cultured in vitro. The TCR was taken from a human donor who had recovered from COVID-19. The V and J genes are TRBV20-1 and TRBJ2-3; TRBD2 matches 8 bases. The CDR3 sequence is CSAVGGASLTDTQYF. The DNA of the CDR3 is TGCAGTGCTGTCGGGGGGGCCAGTTTAACAGATACGCAGTATTTT.